This TCR beta chain was sequenced for a study of blood T cell repertoires in COVID-19. Assay used: immunoSEQ multiplex PCR; TCRdb lists only in-frame clones, some missing. The sample has fewer than 200,000 clones; roughly 85% are singletons. This CDR3 comprises 16 residues. V was clipped by 0 bases and J by 4 bases; unmatched bases: 10. The germline CDR1 and CDR2 sequences are SGHRS and YFSETQ. Sequencing was carried out using PBMCs or T cells enriched from blood (not recorded which). This TCR was recovered from a woman between 18 and 29 years old who had recovered from COVID-19. This sequence joins TRBV5-1 and TRBJ2-7; TRBD1 matches at 7 bases. The CDR3 sequence is CASSLEGGGLGYEQYF. DNA of the CDR3: TGCGCCAGCAGCTTGGAAGGGGGCGGTTTAGGGTACGAGCAGTACTTC.